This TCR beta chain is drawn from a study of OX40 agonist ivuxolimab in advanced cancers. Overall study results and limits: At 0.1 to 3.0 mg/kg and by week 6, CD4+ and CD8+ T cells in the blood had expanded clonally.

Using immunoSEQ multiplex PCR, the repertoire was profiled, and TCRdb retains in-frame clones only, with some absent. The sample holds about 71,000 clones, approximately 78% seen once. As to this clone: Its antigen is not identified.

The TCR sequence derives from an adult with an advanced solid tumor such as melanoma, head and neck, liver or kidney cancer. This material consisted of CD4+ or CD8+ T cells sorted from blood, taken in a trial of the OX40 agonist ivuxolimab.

The CDR3 DNA reads as TGTGCCAGCAGTTTATTAGTGACAGGGGGCTCCTACGAGCAGTACTTC. It is translated as CASSLLVTGGSYEQYF. The V call is TRBV27, the J call TRBJ2-7, with 9 bases identical to TRBD1. V trimming: 1 base; J trimming: 0 bases; junction bases outside the gene matches: 4. Germline-derived CDR1 and CDR2 are MNHEY and SMNVEV (reference sequence). This CDR3 has 16 residues.